This T cell receptor (beta chain) came from a study of T cell responses to AZD1222 COVID-19 vaccine. Here immunoSEQ multiplex PCR was the method, and the copy in TCRdb shows in-frame clones only, minus some. The table includes fewer than 110,000 clones, 88% detected once. The germline CDR1 and CDR2 sequences are ENHRY and SYGVKD. The CDR3 extends over 16 amino acids. The germline V and J ends were trimmed by 1 base and 1 base, with 8 bases remaining between them. The sequences come from peripheral blood, collected on day 0 of AZD1222 vaccination. The origin of this receptor is an adult in good health. The chain is built from TRBV10-3 and TRBJ2-6, with D tentatively TRBD1 (5 bases). CDR3 coding DNA: TGTGCCATCAGTGAGTTTTCAGGGTCTGGGGCCAACGTCCTGACTTTC. This sequence encodes CAISEFSGSGANVLTF.